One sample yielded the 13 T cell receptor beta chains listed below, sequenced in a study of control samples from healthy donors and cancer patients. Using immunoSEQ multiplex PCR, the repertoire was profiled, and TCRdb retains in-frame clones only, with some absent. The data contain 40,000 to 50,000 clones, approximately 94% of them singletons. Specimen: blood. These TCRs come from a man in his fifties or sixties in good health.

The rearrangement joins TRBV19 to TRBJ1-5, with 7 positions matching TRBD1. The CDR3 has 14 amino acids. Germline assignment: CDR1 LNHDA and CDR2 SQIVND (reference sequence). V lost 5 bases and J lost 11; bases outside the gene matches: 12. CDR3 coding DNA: TGTGCCAGTAGTTCTACAGGGGCCGGTGTGGCCCAGCATTTT. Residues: CASSSTGAGVAQHF.

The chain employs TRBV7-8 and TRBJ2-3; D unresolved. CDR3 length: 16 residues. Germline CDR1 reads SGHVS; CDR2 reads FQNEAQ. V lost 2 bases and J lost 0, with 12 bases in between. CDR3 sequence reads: CASSLQAFSSTDTQYF. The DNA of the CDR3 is TGTGCCAGCAGCTTACAGGCCTTTTCAAGCACAGATACGCAGTATTTT.

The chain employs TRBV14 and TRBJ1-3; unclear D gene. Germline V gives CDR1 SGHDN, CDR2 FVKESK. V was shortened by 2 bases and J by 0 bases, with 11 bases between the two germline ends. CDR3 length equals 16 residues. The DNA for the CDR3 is TGTGCCAGCAGCCAATTGGCAGAATCCTCTGGAAACACCATATATTTT. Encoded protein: CASSQLAESSGNTIYF.

CDR3 sequence (DNA): TGTGCCAGCAGTCTCGACAGGGATACGCAGTATTTT. Amino acids: CASSLDRDTQYF. The chain combines TRBV12-3 or TRBV12-4 with TRBJ2-3, with D possibly matching TRBD1 (6 bases). The V end lost 5 bases, the J end lost 6 bases, and 9 bases lay between the germline ends. CDR3 size: 12 residues.

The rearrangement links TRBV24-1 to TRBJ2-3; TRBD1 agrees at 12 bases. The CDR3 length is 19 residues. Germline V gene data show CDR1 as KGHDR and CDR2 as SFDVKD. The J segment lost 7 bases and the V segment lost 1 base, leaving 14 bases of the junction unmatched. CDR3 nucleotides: TGTGCCACCAGTGATTTACCCCCCGGTGGGACAGGGGGCAGGAATACGCAGTATTTT. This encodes CATSDLPPGGTGGRNTQYF.

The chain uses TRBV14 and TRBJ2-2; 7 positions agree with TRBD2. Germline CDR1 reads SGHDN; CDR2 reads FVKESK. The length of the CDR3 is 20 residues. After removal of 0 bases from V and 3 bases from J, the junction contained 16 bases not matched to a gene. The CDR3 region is CASSQDLSRFAGVDTGELFF. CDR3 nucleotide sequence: TGTGCCAGCAGCCAAGATCTTAGCCGATTCGCGGGAGTTGACACCGGGGAGCTGTTTTTT.

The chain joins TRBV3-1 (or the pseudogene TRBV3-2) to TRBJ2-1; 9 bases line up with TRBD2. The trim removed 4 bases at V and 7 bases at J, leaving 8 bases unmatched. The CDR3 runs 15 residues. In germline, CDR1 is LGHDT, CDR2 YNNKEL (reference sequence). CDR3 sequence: CASSPPGSGRNEQFF. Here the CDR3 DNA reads TGTGCCAGCAGCCCCCCGGGTAGCGGGAGAAATGAGCAGTTCTTC.

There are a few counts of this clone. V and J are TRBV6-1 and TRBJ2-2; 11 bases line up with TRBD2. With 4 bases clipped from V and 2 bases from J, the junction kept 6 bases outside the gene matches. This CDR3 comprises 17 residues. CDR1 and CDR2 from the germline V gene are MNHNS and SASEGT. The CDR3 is CASSVETSGGNTGELFF. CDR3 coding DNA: TGTGCCAGCAGTGTGGAAACTAGCGGGGGAAACACCGGGGAGCTGTTTTTT.

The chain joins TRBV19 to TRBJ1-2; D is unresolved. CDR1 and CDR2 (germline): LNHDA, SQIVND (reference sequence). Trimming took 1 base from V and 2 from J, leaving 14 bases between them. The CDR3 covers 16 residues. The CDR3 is CASSIGSQVFNYGYTF. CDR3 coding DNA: TGTGCCAGTAGTATAGGATCCCAGGTCTTCAACTATGGCTACACCTTC.

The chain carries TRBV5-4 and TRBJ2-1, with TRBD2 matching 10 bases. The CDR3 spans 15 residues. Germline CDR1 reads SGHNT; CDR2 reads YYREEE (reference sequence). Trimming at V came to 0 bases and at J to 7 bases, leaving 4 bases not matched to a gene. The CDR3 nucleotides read TGTGCCAGCAGCTTGGAAGCGGGAGGGTGGAATGAGCAGTTCTTC. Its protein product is CASSLEAGGWNEQFF.

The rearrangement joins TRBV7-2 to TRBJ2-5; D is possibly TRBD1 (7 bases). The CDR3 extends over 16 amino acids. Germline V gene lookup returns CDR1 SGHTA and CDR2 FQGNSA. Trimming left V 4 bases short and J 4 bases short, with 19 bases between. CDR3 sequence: CASSSRRGQTGETQYF. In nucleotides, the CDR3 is TGTGCCAGCAGCTCGCGGAGGGGACAGACGGGAGAGACCCAGTACTTC.

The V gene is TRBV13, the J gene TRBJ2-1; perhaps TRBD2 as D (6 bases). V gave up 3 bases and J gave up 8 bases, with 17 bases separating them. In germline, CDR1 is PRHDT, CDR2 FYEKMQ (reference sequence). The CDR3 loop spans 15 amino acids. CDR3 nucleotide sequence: TGTGCCAGCAGCTTTAGCGGCCGGGCCGTCGATGAGCAGTTCTTC. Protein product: CASSFSGRAVDEQFF.

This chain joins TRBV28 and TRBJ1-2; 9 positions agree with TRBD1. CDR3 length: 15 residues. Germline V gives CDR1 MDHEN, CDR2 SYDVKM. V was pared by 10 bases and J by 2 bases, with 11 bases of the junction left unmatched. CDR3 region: CATWRDRDWNYGYTF. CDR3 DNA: TGTGCCACCTGGCGGGACAGGGACTGGAACTATGGCTACACCTTC.